Following are 20 T cell receptor beta chains from one sample sequenced in a study of T cells in women clearing cervical HPV infection. Repertoires were generated with immunoSEQ multiplex PCR, while TCRdb's copy carries only in-frame clones and drops some. The sample shows tens of thousands of clones, and more than 0.8% sits with its ten largest clones. The source material was blood buffy coat. Receptor source: a woman between 18 and 75 years old with a cervical HPV16 infection that either progressed to CIN3+ or cleared (not recorded which).

Points on this clone: The CDR3 extends 3 residues past the end of the read, so its final part is completed from the germline J gene. The J gene is TRBJ1-5, the V gene TRBV11-2; D not certain. Germline CDR1 SGHAT, CDR2 FQNNGV. The CDR3 spans 15 residues. The V and J ends lost 2 bases and 3 bases respectively, with 11 bases between them. CDR3 DNA (partial): TGTGCCAGCAGCTTAACCGTGGTACACAATCAGCCC. Its protein product is CASSLTVVHNQP. The CDR3 in its entirety is CASSLTVVHNQPQHF.

In the case of this clone: The CDR3 end lies 3 residues beyond the end of the read and is filled in from the germline J gene. The chain uses TRBV18 and TRBJ1-2, with TRBD1 as a possible D gene (5 bases). The CDR3 extends over 14 amino acids. CDR1 and CDR2 (germline): KGHSH, LQKENI. The V and J ends lost 4 bases and 4 bases respectively, with 13 bases between them. The CDR3 loop is CASSRDDDSYGYTF. The sequenced part of the CDR3 DNA is TGTGCCAGCTCACGAGATGATGACAGCTATGGC.

About this clone: The read ends 3 residues shy of where the CDR3 ends; the end is completed using the germline J gene. The chain couples TRBV23-1 to TRBJ1-5; no clear D gene. TRBV23-1 is given ORF status, its function remaining uncertain. The CDR3 has 17 residues. Between the trimmed V and J ends, which lost 4 bases and 0 bases, there was a span of 16 bases. CDR3 region: CASSLFSAGGSNQPQHF. The covered CDR3 bases are TGCGCCAGCAGTCTATTTTCGGCAGGTGGTAGCAATCAGCCC.

CDR3 residues: CASSESGGASYGYTF. The CDR3 bases that were read are TGTGCCAGCAGTGAAAGTGGGGGCGCGAGCTATGGC. J is TRBJ1-2 and V is TRBV6-1; perhaps TRBD1 as D (6 bases). The CDR3 end lies 3 residues beyond the end of the read and is filled in from the germline J gene. This CDR3 region has 15 residues. The germline gives CDR1 MNHNS, CDR2 SASEGT. Trimming stripped 2 bases from V and 4 bases from J, with 14 bases between.

Note on this clone: Read sequence stops 3 residues before the CDR3 end, and the germline J gene provides the missing end. This chain links TRBV6-4 with TRBJ2-2; 8 nucleotides line up with TRBD2. Trimming at V came to 1 base and at J to 5 bases, leaving 6 bases not matched to a gene. In germline, CDR1 is MRHNA, CDR2 SNTAGT. This CDR3 region has 16 residues. CDR3 region: CASSDWIAGTTGELFF. The sequenced part of the CDR3 DNA is TGTGCCAGCAGTGACTGGATAGCGGGGACTACCGGGGAG.

Worth noting for this clone: The read falls 3 residues short of the CDR3 end, and the missing part is taken from the germline J gene. Other DNA sequences in the sample encode the same CDR3. The chain is built from TRBV5-4 and TRBJ1-6; D possibly corresponds to TRBD1 (6 bases). V gave up 6 bases and J gave up 7 bases, with 17 bases separating them. This CDR3 is built from 15 residues. Germline V gene data show CDR1 as SGHNT and CDR2 as YYREEE (reference sequence). The CDR3 protein is CASTVTGKVNSPLHF. CDR3 DNA, as far as it was read: TGTGCCAGCACCGTGACAGGAAAGGTCAATTCACCC. The entire variable domain, with the rest obtained from reference TRBV5-4 and TRBJ1-6, is as follows: ETGVTQSPTHLIKTRGQQVTLRCSSQSGHNTVSWYQQALGQGPQFIFQYYREEENGRGNFPPRFSGLQFPNYSSELNVNALELDDSALYLCASTVTGKVNSPLHFGNGTRLTVT.

A note on this clone: Read sequence stops 3 residues before the CDR3 end, and the germline J gene provides the missing end. This sequence joins TRBV27 and TRBJ2-7; D possibly corresponds to TRBD1 (6 bases). V lost 7 bases and J 1 base, leaving 14 bases between the germline ends. The germline V gene has CDR1 MNHEY and CDR2 SMNVEV (reference sequence). This CDR3 region has 14 residues. The sequenced CDR3 bases are TGTGCCAGCACCACACTCAGGGGATCCTACGAG. This gives the protein CASTTLRGSYE. The entire CDR3 protein is CASTTLRGSYEQYF.

About this clone itself: The read falls 3 residues short of the CDR3 end, and the missing part is taken from the germline J gene. The chain is built from TRBV11-2 and TRBJ1-5, with D perhaps TRBD1 (5 bases). Germline lookup yields CDR1 SGHAT and CDR2 FQNNGV. V lost 0 bases and J lost 9, with 9 bases in between. CDR3 size: 13 residues. The CDR3: CASSLDLDRPQHF. Incomplete CDR3 DNA: TGTGCCAGCAGCTTAGATCTCGACAGGCCC.

Regarding this clone: The CDR3 goes on 3 residues after the read ends, and that part is filled in from the germline J gene. V gene TRBV7-3 combines with J gene TRBJ2-3, with D tentatively TRBD2 (6 bases). CDR1 is SGHTA and CDR2 is FQGTGA in the germline V gene. The V end was cut by 2 bases, the J end by 6 bases, with 21 bases between. This CDR3 is built from 17 residues. CDR3 residues: CASSLRDGTSEGDTQYF. The DNA read from the CDR3 is TGTGCCAGCAGCTTACGAGATGGGACTTCGGAAGGGGATACG.

As to this clone: The sequence runs out 3 residues before the end of the CDR3; the remainder is reconstructed from the germline J gene. The rearrangement links TRBV5-1 to TRBJ2-3, with 9 bases lining up with TRBD2. CDR1 and CDR2 from the germline V gene are SGHRS and YFSETQ. This CDR3 comprises 16 residues. V lost 4 bases, J lost 1 base, and 7 bases stayed unmatched. This CDR3 is CASSAGGLPGTDTQYF. The part of the CDR3 DNA that was read is TGCGCCAGCAGCGCGGGGGGGCTGCCGGGCACAGATACG.

Concerning this clone: The CDR3 goes on 3 residues after the read ends, and that part is filled in from the germline J gene. J is TRBJ2-1 and V is TRBV10-1, with TRBD2 matching over 7 bases. The junction had 6 bases not matched to a gene; V was cut back by 2 bases and J by 2 bases. The CDR3 runs to 16 residues. Germline V gene data show CDR1 as WNHNN and CDR2 as SYGVQD (reference sequence). CDR3 in amino acids: CASSETGTKAYNEQFF. The CDR3 bases that were read are TGCGCCAGCAGTGAGACCGGGACTAAGGCCTACAATGAG.

A remark on this clone: The CDR3 goes on 3 residues after the read ends, and that part is filled in from the germline J gene. The chain uses TRBV6-1 and TRBJ2-7, with 7 nucleotides matching TRBD2. The CDR3 covers 15 residues. The germline V gene encodes CDR1 MNHNS and CDR2 SASEGT. V lost 0 bases to trimming and J lost 2 bases; unmatched junction nucleotides: 4. Partial CDR3 DNA: TGTGCCAGCAGTGAAGCCTGGGGGGGGGCCTACGAG. It codes for CASSEAWGGAYE. The full CDR3 protein is CASSEAWGGAYEQYF.

For this clone: Coverage ceases 3 residues before the CDR3 finishes, and the germline J gene fills in the end. This chain connects TRBV7-8 to TRBJ2-1; TRBD2 aligns across 8 bases. V shed 4 bases and J 2 bases; nucleotides not matched to a gene: 1. The germline V gene has CDR1 SGHVS and CDR2 FQNEAQ. The CDR3 spans 14 residues. Incomplete CDR3 DNA: TGTGCCAGCAGCTCCGGGGGGGCCTACAATGAG. Its protein is CASSSGGAYNE. The full-length CDR3 reads as CASSSGGAYNEQFF.

The covered CDR3 bases are TGTGCCAGCAGCTTAGCGGGGGGCACCTACGAG. Encoded protein: CASSLAGGTYE. The whole CDR3 is CASSLAGGTYEQYF. This sequence joins TRBV5-6 and TRBJ2-7; TRBD2 matches at 9 bases. The sequenced fragment ends 3 residues before the CDR3 boundary, so the rest is inferred from the germline J gene. After removal of 2 bases from V and 2 bases from J, the junction contained 2 bases not matched to a gene. Germline lookup yields CDR1 SGHDT and CDR2 YYEEEE. CDR3 length equals 14 residues.

Regarding this clone: The read terminates 3 residues before the CDR3 end, so the remaining end is supplied by the germline J gene. The J gene is TRBJ2-5, the V gene TRBV5-1, with TRBD2 as a possible D gene (5 bases). This CDR3 has 15 residues. V gave up 0 bases and J gave up 1 base, with 10 bases separating them. Germline assignment: CDR1 SGHRS and CDR2 YFSETQ. Incomplete CDR3 DNA: TGCGCCAGCAGCTTGGCCGGGGTTACCCAAGAGACC. Its translation: CASSLAGVTQET. The whole CDR3 protein reads CASSLAGVTQETQYF.

Concerning this clone itself: The missing CDR3 end, 3 residues past where the read stops, is filled in from the germline J gene. This sequence joins TRBV7-3 and TRBJ2-3, with 9 bases aligning to TRBD2. The germline CDR1 and CDR2 sequences are SGHTA and FQGTGA. CDR3 size: 15 residues. V lost 2 bases to trimming and J lost 4 bases; unmatched junction nucleotides: 4. CDR3 DNA (partial): TGTGCCAGCAGCTTAGCGGGCGGGGGGGCAGATACG. Its translation is CASSLAGGGADT. The full CDR3 protein is CASSLAGGGADTQYF.

With regard to this clone: The read halts 3 residues ahead of the CDR3 end, with the missing end drawn from the germline J gene. This chain joins TRBV5-1 and TRBJ2-2; D is perhaps TRBD2 (5 bases). This CDR3 spans 15 amino acids. Germline CDR1 and CDR2: SGHRS and YFSETQ. V lost 4 bases to trimming and J lost 3 bases, with 13 bases between them. CDR3 sequence: CASSLRGLYTGELFF. CDR3 DNA (partial): TGCGCCAGCAGCCTTAGAGGACTTTACACCGGGGAG.

On this clone itself: The read terminates 3 residues ahead of where the CDR3 ends, so the germline J gene completes it. This sequence joins TRBV29-1 and TRBJ2-2; possible D gene TRBD1, 5 bases. Germline loops: CDR1 SQVTM, CDR2 ANQGSEA. V shed 5 bases and J shed 0 bases, with 10 bases lying between them. The CDR3 is made up of 14 amino acids. CDR3 in amino acids: CSVLDRTNTGELFF. CDR3 bases read: TGCAGCGTTCTCGACAGAACGAACACCGGGGAG.

Remarks on this clone: The DNA ends 3 residues before the CDR3 does, and the rest of the CDR3 is filled in from the germline J gene. The chain joins TRBV10-1 to TRBJ1-5; D not resolved. The germline gives CDR1 WNHNN, CDR2 SYGVQD (reference sequence). The CDR3 spans 13 residues. Deletions cut 2 bases from V and 2 bases from J, with 4 bases between. The DNA read from the CDR3 is TGCGCCAGCAGTGAGACAGGCAATCAGCCC. It specifies CASSETGNQP. The full CDR3 protein reads CASSETGNQPQHF.

Regarding this clone: Read data end 3 residues before the CDR3 end; the end is taken from the germline J gene. The chain is built from TRBV15 and TRBJ2-5, with TRBD1 matching over 7 bases. The CDR3 totals 16 residues. Germline V gene lookup returns CDR1 LNHNV and CDR2 YYDKDF (reference sequence). With V trimmed by 1 base and J by 5 bases, 10 bases remained unmatched. The CDR3 protein is CATSRVLQGHRETQYF. CDR3 bases read: TGTGCCACCAGCAGAGTCCTACAGGGGCATCGCGAGACC.